This passage covers 4 T cell receptor beta chains from one sample sequenced in a study of CD4+ T cells in melanoma. TCRdb keeps only in-frame clones here, not all; method: immunoSEQ multiplex PCR. The sample holds roughly 15,000 clones; around 72% are singletons and the top ten take 15% to 20%. The sequenced material came from cells from a culture (not recorded whether cultured in vitro). The receptor set was obtained from a human donor with melanoma.

The chain links TRBV6-6 to TRBJ1-4; possible D gene TRBD1, 5 bases. The CDR3 sequence is 15 residues long. Deletions cut 2 bases from V and 8 bases from J, with 15 bases between. Germline V gene sequence: CDR1 MNHNY, CDR2 SVGAGI (reference sequence). The CDR3 sequence: CASSYEGKGGEKLFF. CDR3 DNA: TGTGCCAGCAGTTACGAGGGGAAGGGTGGGGAAAAACTGTTTTTT.

By proportion, this clone is medium-sized. V and J are TRBV30 and TRBJ1-1, with 8 bases matching TRBD1. There are 12 residues in the CDR3. Germline V gene data show CDR1 as GTSNPN and CDR2 as SVGIG (reference sequence). After removal of 3 bases from V and 5 bases from J, the junction contained 2 bases not matched to a gene. CDR3 in DNA: TGTGCCTGGAGCAGACAGGGGACTGAAGCTTTCTTT. Encoded protein: CAWSRQGTEAFF.

CDR3 DNA: TGTGCCAGTAGTGCAGGAGGATTGACTGAAGCTTTCTTT. Encoded protein: CASSAGGLTEAFF. The rearrangement joins TRBV19 to TRBJ1-1; D remains ambiguous. Germline values: CDR1 LNHDA, CDR2 SQIVND (reference sequence). This CDR3 comprises 13 residues. Trimming stripped 5 bases from V and 5 bases from J, with 12 bases between.

The V gene is TRBV18, the J gene TRBJ1-1; a weak D match, TRBD1 (6 bases). Germline lookup yields CDR1 KGHSH and CDR2 LQKENI. V was clipped by 8 bases and J by 2 bases, with 12 bases between them. This CDR3 spans 13 amino acids. CDR3 region: CASTTQGNTEAFF. In DNA, the CDR3 is TGTGCCAGCACAACACAGGGAAACACTGAAGCTTTCTTT.